The 27 T cell receptor beta chains in this list originate from one sample, sequenced in a study of blood T cell repertoires in COVID-19. The protocol was immunoSEQ multiplex PCR, while the TCRdb copy is restricted to in-frame clones and leaves out a portion. The data show 110,000 to 150,000 clones, 79% seen once. Source material: peripheral blood. These receptors were collected from a man in his 60s with acute or convalescent COVID-19.

V gene TRBV4-2 combines with J gene TRBJ2-5; TRBD2 aligns across 11 bases. Germline-derived CDR1 and CDR2 are LGHNA and YNFKEQ. The CDR3 is 16 amino acids. V was pared by 3 bases and J by 5 bases, with 8 bases of the junction left unmatched. The DNA for the CDR3 is TGTGCCAGCAGCCATTTCACTAGCGGGAGCCTTGAGACCCAGTACTTC. It encodes CASSHFTSGSLETQYF.

This clone was counted a few times. V is TRBV7-2 and J is TRBJ2-3, with 7 bases aligning to TRBD2. CDR1 is SGHTA and CDR2 is FQGNSA in the germline V gene. The V gene end was trimmed by 5 bases and the J gene end by 2 bases; junction bases not matched to a gene: 7. The CDR3 is made up of 15 amino acids. CDR3 nucleotide sequence: TGTGCCAGCAGCCTATCGGGAGGTAACACAGATACGCAGTATTTT. Translated, it gives CASSLSGGNTDTQYF.

In its sample, this clone was seen once. This rearrangement joins TRBV9 to TRBJ1-6; 7 nucleotides line up with TRBD1. With 4 bases clipped from V and 7 bases from J, the junction kept 17 bases outside the gene matches. CDR1 SGDLS and CDR2 YYNGEE come from the germline V gene. The CDR3 spans 18 residues. CDR3 loop: CASSPSGGKGVDNSPLHF. DNA for the CDR3: TGTGCCAGCAGCCCATCAGGGGGTAAGGGGGTCGACAATTCACCCCTCCACTTT.

The CDR3 sequence: CASSLTWSNAQYF. The CDR3, as DNA: TGCGCCAGCAGCTTGACATGGTCCAATGCCCAGTACTTC. The rearrangement uses TRBV5-1 and TRBJ2-5; no clear D gene. This CDR3 has 13 residues. In germline, CDR1 is SGHRS, CDR2 YFSETQ. Trimming took 1 base from V and 9 from J, leaving 13 bases between them.

This clone was seen a single time. V is TRBV28 and J is TRBJ1-2; D remains ambiguous. Germline values: CDR1 MDHEN, CDR2 SYDVKM. This CDR3 is 14 amino acids long. V was trimmed by 5 bases and J by 4 bases, leaving 14 bases between them. CDR3 loop: CASSLETVRYGYTF. CDR3 nucleotide sequence: TGTGCCAGCAGTCTAGAGACCGTCCGCTATGGCTACACCTTC.

The rearrangement uses TRBV7-3 and TRBJ1-1; 8 bases are a match to TRBD1. The CDR3 is made up of 14 amino acids. The germline gives CDR1 SGHTA, CDR2 FQGTGA. J gave up 4 bases and V 4 bases, and 5 bases lay outside the gene matches. For the CDR3, the DNA is TGTGCCAGCAGCTCCGGGACAGGAAGCACTGAAGCTTTCTTT. Its protein is CASSSGTGSTEAFF.

The chain carries TRBV19 and TRBJ2-1; 7 bases match TRBD2. The CDR3 contains 15 residues. Germline V gene data show CDR1 as LNHDA and CDR2 as SQIVND (reference sequence). Trimming took 4 bases from V and 2 from J; bases not matched to a gene: 5. CDR3 region: CASSREGSTYNEQFF. The CDR3 coding sequence is TGTGCCAGTAGTAGGGAGGGGTCAACCTACAATGAGCAGTTCTTC.

This clone was found a few times. The chain carries TRBV29-1 and TRBJ1-5; 7 nucleotides agree with TRBD1. The V segment lost 6 bases and the J segment 1 base; nucleotides outside the gene matches: 3. This CDR3 has 13 residues. Germline V gene sequence: CDR1 SQVTM, CDR2 ANQGSEA. CDR3 in amino acids: CSVLQGSNQPQHF. CDR3 coding DNA: TGCAGCGTCCTACAGGGGAGCAATCAGCCCCAGCATTTT.

V and J are TRBV6-2 or TRBV6-3 and TRBJ1-1, with 7 bases aligning to TRBD1. V was pared by 0 bases and J by 0 bases, with 4 bases of the junction left unmatched. The CDR3 spans 16 residues. Germline loops: CDR1 MNHEY, CDR2 SVGEGT. CDR3 in amino acids: CASSYSTGQLNTEAFF. DNA of the CDR3: TGTGCCAGCAGTTACTCGACGGGACAGCTGAACACTGAAGCTTTCTTT.

The chain couples TRBV5-4 to TRBJ1-2; TRBD1 agrees at 9 bases. The CDR3 sequence is 15 residues long. V lost 6 bases, J lost 8 bases, and 14 bases stayed unmatched. Germline assignment: CDR1 SGHNT and CDR2 YYREEE (reference sequence). The CDR3 reads CASTLGSTGGGGYTF. The CDR3 nucleotides are TGTGCCAGCACCCTGGGATCCACAGGGGGCGGGGGCTACACCTTC.

V usage is TRBV18 and J usage is TRBJ1-2; 12 nucleotides align to TRBD1. V dropped 2 bases and J dropped 7; count of bases not matched to a gene: 2. This CDR3 comprises 14 residues. Germline CDR1 KGHSH, CDR2 LQKENI. The CDR3 DNA is TGTGCCAGCTCACCAGGGACAGGGGGCGGTGGCTACACCTTC. This encodes CASSPGTGGGGYTF.

The chain uses TRBV7-2 and TRBJ1-2; TRBD1 aligns across 10 bases. Germline V gene lookup returns CDR1 SGHTA and CDR2 FQGNSA. The J segment lost 3 bases and the V segment lost 5 bases, leaving 6 bases of the junction unmatched. The CDR3 sequence is 15 residues long. The CDR3 loop is CASSEYGTGDYGYTF. For the CDR3, the DNA is TGTGCCAGCAGCGAATACGGGACAGGGGACTATGGCTACACCTTC.

This chain joins TRBV29-1 and TRBJ1-2, with D perhaps matching TRBD1 (6 bases). CDR3 length: 13 amino acids. Trimming shortened V by 5 bases and J by 3 bases, and 13 bases separated the two germline ends. Germline V CDR1 and CDR2: SQVTM, ANQGSEA. Here the CDR3 DNA reads TGCAGCGTTCACGGACAGACCGACTATGGCTACACCTTC. It translates to CSVHGQTDYGYTF.

The chain couples TRBV6-5 to TRBJ1-5; TRBD1 matches at 12 bases. The CDR3 has 14 residues. Germline assignment: CDR1 MNHEY and CDR2 SVGAGI. With 8 bases clipped from V and 7 bases from J, the junction kept 6 bases outside the gene matches. CDR3 sequence: CASLGQGARQPQHF. For the CDR3, the DNA is TGTGCCAGCTTGGGACAGGGGGCAAGGCAGCCCCAGCATTTT.

The chain has TRBV30 and TRBJ1-2; 7 bases are a match to TRBD1. Trimming cost V 1 base and J 7 bases; bases outside gene matches: 12. CDR3 length: 15 amino acids. Looked up from germline, CDR1 is GTSNPN and CDR2 is SVGIG (reference sequence). The CDR3 spells CAWSGSNTGAPGYTF. The CDR3, as DNA: TGTGCCTGGAGTGGCTCAAATACAGGGGCCCCTGGCTACACCTTC.

This clone was detected only a few times. This sequence joins TRBV11-2 and TRBJ2-2; unclear D gene. Trimming stripped 5 bases from V and 2 bases from J, with 9 bases between. Germline assignment: CDR1 SGHAT and CDR2 FQNNGV. This CDR3 is 14 amino acids long. The CDR3 reads CASSPLGNTGELFF. The CDR3 DNA reads as TGTGCCAGCAGCCCCCTAGGAAACACCGGGGAGCTGTTTTTT.

This rearrangement joins TRBV4-1 to TRBJ1-4; D remains unclear. V was trimmed by 5 bases and J by 0 bases, leaving 13 bases between them. CDR3 size: 16 residues. Germline assignment: CDR1 MGHRA and CDR2 YSYEKL. CDR3 bases: TGCGCCAGCAGCGCCCGAGAGTTACCAACTAATGAAAAACTGTTTTTT. This codes for CASSARELPTNEKLFF.

The chain has TRBV7-2 and TRBJ1-6; D gene uncertain. Trimming stripped 1 base from V and 10 bases from J, with 14 bases between. The length of the CDR3 is 15 residues. Germline CDR1 SGHTA, CDR2 FQGNSA. In nucleotides, the CDR3 is TGTGCCAGCAGCTTAGGGGTATTTGAGGAGTCACCCCTCCACTTT. Translated, it gives CASSLGVFEESPLHF.

V and J are TRBV18 and TRBJ2-7, with D perhaps TRBD2 (5 bases). This CDR3 is 14 amino acids long. V was pared by 2 bases and J by 3 bases, with 11 bases between. Germline values: CDR1 KGHSH, CDR2 LQKENI. CDR3 bases: TGTGCCAGCTCACCATCCGATCGGGGCTACGAGCAGTACTTC. Protein product: CASSPSDRGYEQYF.

The V call is TRBV5-4, the J call TRBJ1-2; 7 bases are shared with TRBD1. Per the germline V gene, CDR1 is SGHNT and CDR2 is YYREEE (reference sequence). Germline trimming cut 5 bases from V and 4 bases from J; bases unmatched to any gene: 14. CDR3 size: 16 residues. The chain's CDR3 is CASRLLPGGLGYGYTF. CDR3 DNA: TGTGCCAGCAGACTGCTCCCAGGGGGACTCGGCTATGGCTACACCTTC.

This sequence joins TRBV6-2 or TRBV6-3 and TRBJ1-2, with 8 bases identical to TRBD1. CDR1 is MNHEY, CDR2 SVGEGT, per germline. Trimming took 4 bases from V and 6 from J; bases not matched to a gene: 1. This CDR3 is built from 12 residues. This chain's CDR3 is CASSLQGDGYTF. The CDR3 region has the DNA TGTGCCAGCAGTTTACAGGGGGATGGCTACACCTTC.

The chain is built from TRBV5-1 and TRBJ2-7, with 12 bases that match TRBD2. The junction had 8 bases not matched to a gene; V was cut back by 4 bases and J by 0 bases. This CDR3 comprises 17 residues. Germline values: CDR1 SGHRS, CDR2 YFSETQ. The CDR3 protein is CASSQGTSGLSSYEQYF. CDR3 nucleotide sequence: TGCGCCAGCAGCCAAGGGACTAGCGGGCTCAGCTCCTACGAGCAGTACTTC.

This sequence joins TRBV7-9 and TRBJ2-1; TRBD2 matches at 13 bases. The V gene's germline CDR1 is SEHNR and CDR2 FQNEAQ (reference sequence). This CDR3 is built from 16 residues. V dropped 2 bases and J dropped 6; count of bases not matched to a gene: 4. CDR3 protein: CASSLPGLAGVNEQFF. CDR3 bases: TGTGCCAGCAGCTTACCCGGACTAGCGGGGGTCAATGAGCAGTTCTTC.

The chain combines TRBV3-1 (or the pseudogene TRBV3-2) with TRBJ2-5; possibly TRBD2 for D (5 bases). Trimming left V 0 bases short and J 4 bases short, with 12 bases between. CDR1 is LGHDT and CDR2 is YNNKEL in the germline V gene (reference sequence). The CDR3 covers 15 residues. The CDR3 DNA follows: TGTGCCAGCAGCCAAGATATGGGAGATCCAGAGACCCAGTACTTC. It specifies CASSQDMGDPETQYF.

The chain has TRBV19 and TRBJ1-5, with 7 bases matching TRBD1. Germline CDR1 and CDR2: LNHDA and SQIVND (reference sequence). Trimming took 3 bases from V and 7 from J; bases not matched to a gene: 0. The CDR3 covers 12 residues. CDR3 residues: CASSIRGQPQHF. CDR3 bases: TGTGCCAGTAGTATCAGGGGGCAGCCCCAGCATTTT.

This clone has ten or more counts. This chain joins TRBV5-6 and TRBJ2-1; 7 positions match TRBD2. In germline, CDR1 is SGHDT, CDR2 YYEEEE. The CDR3 runs 16 residues. V gave up 1 base and J gave up 5 bases; unmatched junction bases: 9. This chain's CDR3 is CASSLYAGVKNNEQFF. The CDR3, as DNA: TGTGCCAGCAGCTTGTACGCGGGAGTGAAAAACAATGAGCAGTTCTTC.

The J gene is TRBJ1-2, the V gene TRBV7-2; 7 bases are a match to TRBD1. The junction had 5 bases not matched to a gene; V was cut back by 3 bases and J by 4 bases. The CDR3 is 14 residues long. The germline gives CDR1 SGHTA, CDR2 FQGNSA. The CDR3 loop is CASSLGQLIYGYTF. CDR3 DNA: TGTGCCAGCAGCTTGGGACAGCTTATCTATGGCTACACCTTC.